One sample yielded the 23 T cell receptor beta chains listed below, sequenced in a study of cytomegalovirus exposure and HLA in healthy donors. Primers for the PCR totalled 60 Vbeta and 13 Jbeta. Produced via immunoSEQ multiplex PCR; TCRdb's table is partial and in-frame only. Of about 160,000 clones listed, approximately 80% are singletons. Sample: PBMCs. The origin of the receptors is a woman aged 50 to 65 in good health and CMV-seronegative.

This clone was seen only a few times. The chain carries TRBV10-1 and TRBJ1-5; D is uncertain. CDR3 length: 13 residues. V gave up 5 bases and J gave up 5 bases, with 10 bases separating them. Germline CDR1 WNHNN, CDR2 SYGVQD (reference sequence). This CDR3 is CASSRDMDQPQHF. The CDR3 DNA reads as TGCGCCAGCAGTCGCGACATGGATCAGCCCCAGCATTTT.

The chain has TRBV28 and TRBJ1-5; D not certain. Trimming took off 6 bases at V and 5 bases at J, with 17 bases between the two ends. CDR3 length: 15 amino acids. Germline CDR1 MDHEN, CDR2 SYDVKM. The DNA for the CDR3 is TGTGCCAGCAGCCTGGTACCTCTAAGAGATCAGCCCCAGCATTTT. Protein sequence: CASSLVPLRDQPQHF.

This clone came up a few times. The genes are TRBV9 and TRBJ2-6; TRBD2 might be the D (5 bases). The CDR3 totals 20 residues. Germline CDR1 is SGDLS and CDR2 is YYNGEE. Trimming pared 4 bases from V and 0 bases from J, leaving 23 bases between. The CDR3 protein is CASSHPTSGLGNSGANVLTF. For the CDR3, the DNA is TGTGCCAGCAGCCACCCCACAAGCGGCCTAGGCAACTCTGGGGCCAACGTCCTGACTTTC.

The V and J genes are TRBV18 and TRBJ2-7, with TRBD1 matching over 8 bases. Germline CDR1 is KGHSH and CDR2 is LQKENI. V lost 8 bases to trimming and J lost 5 bases; unmatched junction nucleotides: 11. This CDR3 is 14 amino acids long. The CDR3 nucleotides read TGTGCCAGCCTTGAAACCCGACAGGGGAACGAGCAGTACTTC. Translating gives CASLETRQGNEQYF. Complete variable domain (other parts from reference TRBV18 and TRBJ2-7): NAGVMQNPRHLVRRRGQEARLRCSPMKGHSHVYWYRQLPEEGLKFMVYLQKENIIDESGMPKERFSAEFPKEGPSILRIQQVVRGDSAAYFCASLETRQGNEQYFGPGTRLTVT.

This clone was counted once. The chain is built from TRBV19 and TRBJ2-7, with D possibly matching TRBD1 (5 bases). V lost 5 bases and J 3 bases, leaving 11 bases between the germline ends. CDR1 and CDR2 from the germline V gene are LNHDA and SQIVND (reference sequence). CDR3 length equals 13 residues. The CDR3 DNA reads TGTGCCAGTAGTGCAGCAGGGAACTACGAGCAGTACTTC. Translating it yields CASSAAGNYEQYF.

The chain combines TRBV19 with TRBJ1-2, with 7 bases fitting TRBD1. Losses at the gene ends were 6 bases for V and 4 bases for J; bases not matched to a gene: 20. This CDR3 has 18 amino acids. Germline assignment: CDR1 LNHDA and CDR2 SQIVND (reference sequence). In nucleotides, the CDR3 is TGTGCCAGTAGCGGACCACAGGGGAGCTCTAATCCCCTCTATGGCTACACCTTC. This encodes CASSGPQGSSNPLYGYTF.

The CDR3 here is CASSQVPGLATGELFF. In nucleotides, the CDR3 is TGCGCCAGCAGCCAAGTCCCGGGACTGGCCACCGGGGAGCTGTTTTTT. The V and J genes are TRBV4-3 and TRBJ2-2, with D perhaps matching TRBD2 (6 bases). CDR1 is LGHNA and CDR2 is YSLEER in the germline V gene. CDR3 length equals 16 residues. With 1 base removed from V and 4 bases from J, the gap between germline ends came to 13 bases.

The chain couples TRBV4-1 to TRBJ2-2, with TRBD2 as a possible D gene (7 bases). The V and J ends lost 0 bases and 4 bases respectively, with 15 bases between them. The CDR3 is made up of 17 amino acids. Germline CDR1 reads MGHRA; CDR2 reads YSYEKL. The CDR3 bases are TGCGCCAGCAGCCAAGATCAAGGGGGGGCGGGCACCGGGGAGCTGTTTTTT. Its protein is CASSQDQGGAGTGELFF.

V usage is TRBV27 and J usage is TRBJ2-5; 9 bases fit TRBD2. CDR1 and CDR2 from the germline V gene are MNHEY and SMNVEV (reference sequence). V shed 1 base, J shed 2 bases, and the junction held 14 bases outside the gene matches. This CDR3 is 19 amino acids long. The CDR3 sequence is CASSLWSIRGGRGQETQYF. CDR3 in DNA: TGTGCCAGCAGTTTATGGTCTATAAGAGGCGGGAGGGGGCAAGAGACCCAGTACTTC.

This rearrangement joins TRBV5-1 to TRBJ2-1, with TRBD2 matching over 13 bases. The trim removed 5 bases at V and 9 bases at J, leaving 5 bases unmatched. This CDR3 comprises 14 residues. Germline V CDR1 and CDR2: SGHRS, YFSETQ. The CDR3 spells CASRRLAGGGEQFF. CDR3 nucleotides: TGCGCCAGCAGGCGACTAGCGGGAGGCGGTGAGCAGTTCTTC.

The chain links TRBV28 to TRBJ1-1; the D is unclear. CDR3 size: 14 residues. The ends were cut back, 3 bases at V and 0 bases at J, with 8 bases in the middle. Germline V gene data show CDR1 as MDHEN and CDR2 as SYDVKM. CDR3 bases: TGTGCCAGCAGTTTGTTTAGTATGAACACTGAAGCTTTCTTT. Translated: CASSLFSMNTEAFF.

The V and J genes are TRBV9 and TRBJ1-1; D may be TRBD1 (5 bases). The germline V gene has CDR1 SGDLS and CDR2 YYNGEE. The CDR3 contains 15 residues. Trimming took off 4 bases at V and 5 bases at J, with 18 bases between the two ends. CDR3 coding DNA: TGTGCCAGCAGCCCCATTGGGGGGGGAGGAACTGAAGCTTTCTTT. Translation: CASSPIGGGGTEAFF.

The chain carries TRBV27 and TRBJ1-1, with 7 bases fitting TRBD1. J was trimmed by 0 bases and V by 3 bases; bases with no gene match: 16. CDR3 length equals 19 residues. Germline CDR1 and CDR2: MNHEY and SMNVEV (reference sequence). The CDR3, as DNA: TGTGCCAGCAGTTTGTATACCACCTATCAGGGGGAATTGAACACTGAAGCTTTCTTT. It is translated as CASSLYTTYQGELNTEAFF.

The rearrangement links TRBV15 to TRBJ1-6, with TRBD1 identical over 7 bases. Germline V gene sequence: CDR1 LNHNV, CDR2 YYDKDF (reference sequence). Trimming removed 1 base from V and 6 bases from J; junction bases left unmatched: 6. This CDR3 has 16 amino acids. The CDR3 DNA reads TGTGCCACCAGCAGAGGACAGGGTGTAAGTAATTCACCCCTCCACTTT. This translates into CATSRGQGVSNSPLHF.

This clone was seen a few times. The chain is built from TRBV7-2 and TRBJ1-3; TRBD1 might be the D (6 bases). The germline CDR1 and CDR2 sequences are SGHTA and FQGNSA. V was trimmed by 4 bases and J by 5 bases, leaving 12 bases between them. The CDR3 sequence is 14 residues long. CDR3 sequence: CASSSEGVRNTIYF. In DNA, the CDR3 is TGTGCCAGCAGCTCCGAGGGGGTTAGAAACACCATATATTTT. Based on the CDR3 plus reference TRBV7-2 and TRBJ1-3, the full variable domain is GAGVSQSPSNKVTEKGKDVELRCDPISGHTALYWYRQSLGQGLEFLIYFQGNSAPDKSGLPSDRFSAERTGGSVSTLTIQRTQQEDSAVYLCASSSEGVRNTIYFGEGSWLTVV.

This clone has just a few counts. The genes are TRBV2 and TRBJ1-1; no clear D gene. The ends were cut back, 5 bases at V and 1 base at J, with 8 bases in the middle. Germline lookup yields CDR1 SNHLY and CDR2 FYNNEI. This CDR3 is 13 amino acids long. The CDR3 region is CASSNSPNTEAFF. CDR3 in DNA: TGTGCCAGCAGTAACAGCCCGAACACTGAAGCTTTCTTT.

V and J are TRBV28 and TRBJ2-3; D might be TRBD2 (6 bases). V was pared by 3 bases and J by 2 bases, with 12 bases between. Germline values: CDR1 MDHEN, CDR2 SYDVKM. This CDR3 has 15 amino acids. In nucleotides, the CDR3 is TGTGCCAGCAGTTTTAGTCAGGGACTCACAGATACGCAGTATTTT. Translation gives CASSFSQGLTDTQYF. Combining the CDR3 with reference TRBV28 and TRBJ2-3 gives the whole variable domain DVKVTQSSRYLVKRTGEKVFLECVQDMDHENMFWYRQDPGLGLRLIYFSYDVKMKEKGDIPEGYSVSREKKERFSLILESASTNQTSMYLCASSFSQGLTDTQYFGPGTRLTVL.

The CDR3 is CASSTVQGEANYGYTF. The CDR3 region has the DNA TGCGCCAGCAGCACCGTACAGGGGGAAGCTAACTATGGCTACACCTTC. This rearrangement joins TRBV5-1 to TRBJ1-2; 8 bases match TRBD1. Unmatched junction bases numbered 8, after V lost 4 bases and J lost 0 bases. Germline CDR1 and CDR2: SGHRS and YFSETQ. The CDR3 runs to 16 residues.

The chain recombines TRBV2 with TRBJ1-3; D not resolved. With 8 bases removed from V and 0 bases from J, the gap between germline ends came to 2 bases. Germline V gene sequence: CDR1 SNHLY, CDR2 FYNNEI. This CDR3 has 11 residues. The CDR3 region is CASLSGNTIYF. The CDR3 nucleotides are TGTGCCAGCCTCTCTGGAAACACCATATATTTT.

The V and J genes are TRBV18 and TRBJ2-1, with unresolved D. V gave up 0 bases and J gave up 0 bases, with 9 bases separating them. This CDR3 comprises 16 residues. Germline V gives CDR1 KGHSH, CDR2 LQKENI. As DNA, the CDR3 is TGTGCCAGCTCACCACCGGGTAGCAGCTCCTACAATGAGCAGTTCTTC. Its protein is CASSPPGSSSYNEQFF.

The rearrangement joins TRBV9 to TRBJ1-2; 9 bases match TRBD1. There are 16 residues in the CDR3. J lost 5 bases, V lost 4 bases, and 12 bases had no gene match. CDR1 and CDR2 from the germline V gene are SGDLS and YYNGEE. The CDR3: CASSPRPGQGGYGYTF. The CDR3 coding sequence is TGTGCCAGCAGCCCCCGACCGGGACAGGGAGGTTATGGCTACACCTTC.

The chain recombines TRBV30 with TRBJ1-4; D uncertain. The CDR3 loop spans 12 amino acids. Germline values: CDR1 GTSNPN, CDR2 SVGIG (reference sequence). The germline V and J ends were trimmed by 2 bases and 5 bases, with 6 bases remaining between them. As DNA, the CDR3 is TGTGCCTGGAGTATCCGGAATGAAAAACTGTTTTTT. Translated: CAWSIRNEKLFF.

The chain links TRBV7-8 to TRBJ2-2; D ambiguous. The CDR3 is made up of 14 amino acids. Trimming took off 5 bases at V and 6 bases at J, with 13 bases between the two ends. Germline V gives CDR1 SGHVS, CDR2 FQNEAQ. The CDR3 sequence: CASSPVGPPGELFF. In DNA, the CDR3 is TGTGCCAGCAGCCCGGTCGGTCCCCCCGGGGAGCTGTTTTTT.